The 18 T cell receptor beta chains presented below share a single source sample, sequenced in a study of T cell clonality in common variable immunodeficiency. Repertoires were generated with immunoSEQ multiplex PCR, while TCRdb's copy carries only in-frame clones and drops some. This sample carries 51,000 or so clones and no singletons, and approximately 1.9% goes to the top ten. The sequencing input was peripheral blood mononuclear cells. These receptors all stem from a person between 18 and 70 years old in good health.

Ten or more counts support this clone. Coverage ceases 3 residues before the CDR3 finishes, and the germline J gene fills in the end. The chain uses TRBV7-3 and TRBJ2-2; tentative D call: TRBD1 (6 bases). The CDR3 is 16 amino acids. CDR1 SGHTA and CDR2 FQGTGA come from the germline V gene. Trimming pared 1 base from V and 0 bases from J, leaving 9 bases between. The covered CDR3 bases are TGTGCCAGCAGCTTAAATGGGGGCCCGAACACCGGGGAG. Protein product: CASSLNGGPNTGE. The entire CDR3 sequence reads CASSLNGGPNTGELFF. Filled out from reference TRBV7-3 and TRBJ2-2, the complete variable domain reads GAGVSQTPSNKVTEKGKYVELRCDPISGHTALYWYRQSLGQGPEFLIYFQGTGAADDSGLPNDRFFAVRPEGSVSTLKIQRTERGDSAVYLCASSLNGGPNTGELFFGEGSRLTVL.

This clone has at least ten counts. The missing CDR3 end, 3 residues past where the read stops, is filled in from the germline J gene. V usage is TRBV2 and J usage is TRBJ1-2; no firm D call. Germline V lookup: CDR1 SNHLY, CDR2 FYNNEI. The CDR3 totals 12 residues. V was trimmed by 5 bases and J by 7 bases, leaving 11 bases between them. The CDR3 sequence: CASSTDLGGYTF. The covered CDR3 bases are TGTGCCAGCAGTACAGACCTTGGTGGC.

Many counts were recorded for this clone. The read comes to an end 3 residues before the CDR3 does, leaving the germline J gene to fill in the end. The chain employs TRBV6-2 or TRBV6-3 and TRBJ2-7; 16 bases are shared with TRBD2. Germline-derived CDR1 and CDR2 are MNHEY and SVGEGT. The CDR3 extends over 16 amino acids. The trim removed 6 bases at V and 5 bases at J, leaving 7 bases unmatched. The CDR3 loop is CASRTGTSGGAHEQYF. Incomplete CDR3 DNA: TGTGCCAGCAGGACCGGGACTAGCGGGGGGGCCCACGAG.

The sample holds many counts of this clone. The read finishes 3 residues shy of the CDR3 end, and the germline J gene is used to complete it. The chain is built from TRBV4-2 and TRBJ2-6; the D is unclear. V lost 4 bases and J 0 bases, leaving 16 bases between the germline ends. Germline V gene sequence: CDR1 LGHNA, CDR2 YNFKEQ. This CDR3 has 18 residues. The CDR3 DNA, read in part, is TGTGCCAGCAGCCCCGCTAGACCTACCGACTCTGGGGCCAACGTC. Amino acids: CASSPARPTDSGANV. The full-length CDR3 reads as CASSPARPTDSGANVLTF.

Of note for this clone: The read ends 3 residues early relative to the CDR3; the germline J gene fills the gap. The chain links TRBV19 to TRBJ1-1; 8 bases map to TRBD1. The CDR3 runs to 12 residues. CDR1 and CDR2 from the germline V gene are LNHDA and SQIVND (reference sequence). V was pared by 7 bases and J by 4 bases, with 2 bases of the junction left unmatched. The CDR3 loop is CASTTGGTEAFF. The CDR3 bases that were read are TGTGCCAGTACTACAGGGGGCACTGAA.

This clone was detected many times. The CDR3 is cut off 3 residues early in the read; its end comes from the germline J gene. The chain carries TRBV18 and TRBJ2-7, with D possibly matching TRBD1 (6 bases). V was cut by 2 bases and J by 4 bases, with 6 bases left in between. This CDR3 spans 12 amino acids. The germline CDR1 and CDR2 sequences are KGHSH and LQKENI. This CDR3 is CASSPGQYEQYF. Incomplete CDR3 DNA: TGTGCCAGCTCACCAGGACAGTACGAG. The full variable domain, completed using reference TRBV18 and TRBJ2-7, is NAGVMQNPRHLVRRRGQEARLRCSPMKGHSHVYWYRQLPEEGLKFMVYLQKENIIDESGMPKERFSAEFPKEGPSILRIQQVVRGDSAAYFCASSPGQYEQYFGPGTRLTVT.

The table lists this clone with many counts. Read coverage stops 3 residues before the CDR3 terminus; the germline J gene supplies the remainder. This chain links TRBV30 with TRBJ2-2; D is uncertain. This CDR3 region has 16 residues. Germline lookup yields CDR1 GTSNPN and CDR2 SVGIG (reference sequence). V was cut by 2 bases and J by 4 bases, with 17 bases left in between. The CDR3 is CAWSRAMNLGTGELFF. The covered CDR3 bases are TGTGCCTGGAGTAGGGCGATGAACTTGGGCACCGGGGAG.

This clone was counted many times. The CDR3 end is not reached by the read, which stops 3 residues before it; the germline J gene fills it in. The rearrangement joins TRBV30 to TRBJ2-7; D gene unclear. In germline, CDR1 is GTSNPN, CDR2 SVGIG (reference sequence). CDR3 length: 12 amino acids. The germline V and J ends were trimmed by 4 bases and 4 bases, with 11 bases remaining between them. CDR3 amino acids: CAWTYHRYEQYF. The part of the CDR3 DNA that was read is TGTGCCTGGACCTACCATCGGTACGAG.

This clone has at least ten counts. The read gets to within 3 residues of the CDR3 end, and the germline J gene fills in the rest. The J gene is TRBJ1-1, the V gene TRBV20-1, with D possibly being TRBD1 (6 bases). This CDR3 has 11 residues. Germline CDR1 reads DFQATT; CDR2 reads SNEGSKA (reference sequence). This chain's CDR3 is CSVQQGSEAFF. CDR3 DNA, as far as it was read: TGCAGTGTTCAACAGGGTTCAGAA.

This clone turned up a few times. CDR3 DNA (partial): TGCAGTGCTAGGATTCGGGGGGGCTTCATTGAG. It is translated as CSARIRGGFIE. The CDR3 reads in full as CSARIRGGFIEQFF. The chain employs TRBV20-1 and TRBJ2-1, with 8 nucleotides matching TRBD2. The DNA ends 3 residues before the CDR3 does, and the rest of the CDR3 is filled in from the germline J gene. In germline, CDR1 is DFQATT, CDR2 SNEGSKA (reference sequence). This CDR3 spans 14 amino acids. V shed 3 bases and J 9 bases; nucleotides not matched to a gene: 10.

A word on this clone: The read stops 3 residues short of the end of the CDR3; the missing end is completed from the germline J gene. The chain combines TRBV11-3 with TRBJ2-1; D unresolved. V gave up 5 bases and J gave up 8 bases, with 7 bases separating them. This CDR3 spans 11 amino acids. Germline CDR1 and CDR2: SGHNT and YENEEA. CDR3 bases read: TGTGCCAGCAGCGAGGCCCATGAG. This sequence encodes CASSEAHE. The whole CDR3 region reads CASSEAHEQFF.

There are a few counts of this clone. The read gets to within 3 residues of the CDR3 end, and the germline J gene fills in the rest. This chain uses TRBV29-1 with TRBJ2-1, with TRBD2 matching over 10 bases. Germline V CDR1 and CDR2: SQVTM, ANQGSEA. This CDR3 contains 13 residues. V shed 6 bases and J 7 bases; nucleotides not matched to a gene: 6. CDR3 DNA, as far as it was read: TGCAGCGTCAAGCGGGAGGGATTGAATGAG. Translated, it gives CSVKREGLNE. The whole CDR3 sequence reads CSVKREGLNEQFF.

This clone was observed many times. The DNA ends 3 residues before the CDR3 does, and the rest of the CDR3 is filled in from the germline J gene. V usage is TRBV2 and J usage is TRBJ2-7, with a possible D match to TRBD2 (5 bases). CDR1 and CDR2 from the germline V gene are SNHLY and FYNNEI. CDR3 length equals 15 residues. V was cut by 6 bases and J by 2 bases, with 17 bases left in between. Partial CDR3 DNA: TGTGCCAGCAGCCTTGATCAGGACTCGACCTACGAG. It encodes CASSLDQDSTYE. The whole CDR3 protein reads CASSLDQDSTYEQYF.

This clone was detected ten times or more. Read sequence stops 3 residues before the CDR3 end, and the germline J gene provides the missing end. The chain carries TRBV19 and TRBJ1-6; unclear D gene. This CDR3 has 12 residues. The ends were cut back, 3 bases at V and 8 bases at J, with 5 bases in the middle. The germline V gene encodes CDR1 LNHDA and CDR2 SQIVND (reference sequence). CDR3 region: CASSIPYSPLHF. The part of the CDR3 DNA that was read is TGTGCCAGTAGTATCCCATATTCACCC.

This clone occurred many times. The read terminates 3 residues before the CDR3 end, so the remaining end is supplied by the germline J gene. The sample has other DNA sequences that encode this CDR3 too. V is TRBV14 and J is TRBJ2-6; D might be TRBD2 (5 bases). Germline assignment: CDR1 SGHDN and CDR2 FVKESK. The ends were cut back, 1 base at V and 0 bases at J, with 7 bases in the middle. This CDR3 has 16 amino acids. The CDR3: CASSQGGYSGANVLTF. The sequenced CDR3 bases are TGTGCCAGCAGCCAAGGCGGGTACTCTGGGGCCAACGTC.

This clone was counted ten times or more. The read terminates 3 residues ahead of where the CDR3 ends, so the germline J gene completes it. The chain recombines TRBV5-4 with TRBJ2-3, with TRBD2 identical over 9 bases. CDR3 length equals 15 residues. Trimming cost V 4 bases and J 2 bases; bases outside gene matches: 5. Germline V gene lookup returns CDR1 SGHNT and CDR2 YYREEE (reference sequence). The CDR3 sequence is CASSPSGASTDTQYF. CDR3 bases read: TGTGCCAGCAGCCCTAGCGGGGCCTCCACAGATACG.

This clone was recorded at least ten times. Read data end 3 residues before the CDR3 end; the end is taken from the germline J gene. The chain links TRBV19 to TRBJ1-3, with 7 bases fitting TRBD1. J was trimmed by 1 base and V by 7 bases; bases with no gene match: 10. Germline assignment: CDR1 LNHDA and CDR2 SQIVND (reference sequence). The CDR3 spans 16 residues. The CDR3 protein is CASIRRGTESGNTIYF. CDR3 bases read: TGTGCCAGTATACGCCGGGGGACAGAGTCTGGAAACACC.

This clone has at least ten counts. The read finishes 3 residues shy of the CDR3 end, and the germline J gene is used to complete it. The chain couples TRBV10-2 to TRBJ2-3; 7 bases fit TRBD2. Unmatched junction bases numbered 9, after V lost 6 bases and J lost 0 bases. CDR3 length equals 16 residues. Germline values: CDR1 WSHSY, CDR2 SAAADI. Here the CDR3 reads CASSQLGGGSTDTQYF. The CDR3 bases that were read are TGCGCCAGCAGCCAGTTGGGCGGGGGAAGCACAGATACG.